The present T cell receptor (beta chain) was sequenced within a study of T cell clones after liver transplantation. Study-level information: TCRbeta sequencing after a pre-transplant mixed lymphocyte reaction identified graft-donor-reactive clones, later tracked in post-transplant blood. Three of eight recipients were HCV-positive; others had non-autoimmune, non-viral indications. Standard immunosuppression, with no induction, continued until 12-24 months after transplant.

The protocol was immunoSEQ multiplex PCR, while the TCRdb copy is restricted to in-frame clones and leaves out a portion. The profile shows some 15,000 clones, about 93% of them singletons. The CDR3 sequence is 14 residues long. Germline V gene sequence: CDR1 SGHRS, CDR2 YFSETQ. V shed 3 bases and J shed 4 bases, with 13 bases lying between them. Worth noting for this clone: This same CDR3 is encoded by further DNA sequences in the sample.

The source material was CD8+ T cells from blood, sampled before liver transplant. V gene TRBV5-1 combines with J gene TRBJ1-1; D is unresolved. The clonotype comes from a human donor who received a liver transplant. CDR3 nucleotide sequence: TGCGCCAGCAGCTCAAAGAGAAGTTCCACTGAAGCTTTCTTT. This sequence encodes CASSSKRSSTEAFF.